This T cell receptor beta chain was retrieved from a study of blood T cell repertoires in COVID-19. Study details: The United States, Italy and Spain provided the acute and convalescent COVID-19 samples. Sources were T cells, B-cell-depleted T cells, or PBMCs; the material itself was cDNA or gDNA.

In the original workflow: Estimated nucleated cell counts came from reference gene primer amplification. Data came from immunoSEQ multiplex PCR; TCRdb stores just in-frame clones and leaves some out. V, J and clone size reflect that table, while D and trimming were determined from the DNA. This table holds roughly 100,000 clones, around 90% found once. CDR1 and CDR2 from the germline V gene are SGHAT and FQDESV (reference sequence). The ends lost 5 bases at V and 10 bases at J; junction bases unmatched: 8. CDR3 length: 13 amino acids. Recruited during active infection, patients (from Seattle) were subsequently followed longitudinally.

This receptor was identified in a woman in her fifties or sixties with COVID-19, enrolled during active disease. Sequences were obtained from peripheral blood. The chain recombines TRBV11-1 with TRBJ2-3; 8 nucleotides line up with TRBD2. The CDR3 protein is CASSLRTGGAQYF. CDR3 DNA sequence: TGTGCCAGCAGCCTAAGAACGGGAGGGGCGCAGTATTTT.